A single sample gave rise to the 12 T cell receptor beta chains below, sequenced in a study of spatial heterogeneity in lung cancer. Time point given: sample taken at primary tumor resection. TCRdb re-called the 5' RACE reads through MiXCR, storing one row per CDR3 protein. The data hold 43,000 or so distinct CDR3 sequences, with almost 7% observed a single time. This sample comprised PBMCs, obtained at surgery. These receptors were collected from a female donor with early-stage non-small cell lung cancer.

A word on this clonotype: A much larger clone lies one base from this, so it may be a read error. V is TRBV5-5 and J is TRBJ2-2; a weak D match, TRBD2 (6 bases). Germline loops: CDR1 SGHKS, CDR2 YYEKEE (reference sequence). The CDR3 length is 13 residues. V gave up 4 bases and J gave up 7 bases, with 11 bases separating them. The CDR3 is CASSLTSCGELFF. CDR3 bases: TGTGCCAGCAGCCTCACTAGCTGCGGGGAGCTGTTTTTT.

This clonotype was detected ten times or more. V gene TRBV5-4 combines with J gene TRBJ1-1, with TRBD1 matching over 7 bases. The CDR3 covers 14 residues. Germline-derived CDR1 and CDR2 are SGHNT and YYREEE (reference sequence). V gave up 5 bases and J gave up 0 bases; unmatched junction bases: 4. CDR3 coding DNA: TGTGCCAGCAGGCCCAGGGGGTTGAACACTGAAGCTTTCTTT. The encoded protein is CASRPRGLNTEAFF.

This clonotype showed up many times. The J gene is TRBJ2-3, the V gene TRBV6-1; unclear D gene. Trimming stripped 0 bases from V and 4 bases from J, with 5 bases between. The CDR3 is made up of 13 amino acids. Germline-derived CDR1 and CDR2 are MNHNS and SASEGT. In DNA, the CDR3 is TGTGCCAGCAGTGAAGCGCCCCCAGATACGCAGTATTTT. This codes for CASSEAPPDTQYF.

This clonotype has at least ten counts. The chain links TRBV15 to TRBJ1-1; D might be TRBD1 (5 bases). The CDR3 runs to 15 residues. Per the germline V gene, CDR1 is LNHNV and CDR2 is YYDKDF (reference sequence). Trimming pared 3 bases from V and 4 bases from J, leaving 15 bases between. The CDR3 protein is CATSSGRWGGTEAFF. The CDR3 DNA follows: TGTGCCACCAGCAGCGGGCGGTGGGGGGGCACTGAAGCTTTCTTT.

The gene calls are TRBV18 and TRBJ1-3; 11 bases map to TRBD1. Germline assignment: CDR1 KGHSH and CDR2 LQKENI. V was pared by 3 bases and J by 4 bases, with 5 bases of the junction left unmatched. There are 16 residues in the CDR3. CDR3 sequence (DNA): TGTGCCAGCTCACCTGGGACAGGGGGACCCGGAAACACCATATATTTT. Amino acids: CASSPGTGGPGNTIYF.

This clonotype was detected ten times or more. The V and J genes are TRBV12-3 or TRBV12-4 and TRBJ2-7, with no clear D. This CDR3 contains 11 residues. Between the trimmed V and J ends, which lost 0 bases and 6 bases, there was a span of 3 bases. The CDR3 bases are TGTGCCAGCAGTTTAGCGGTCGAGCAGTACTTC. The encoded protein is CASSLAVEQYF.

The table lists this clonotype with a few counts. The chain carries TRBV28 and TRBJ2-6; D remains unclear. Trimming removed 5 bases at V and 3 bases at J, with 8 bases between. This CDR3 has 14 residues. The germline gives CDR1 MDHEN, CDR2 SYDVKM. DNA of the CDR3: TGTGCCAGCAGTGAGCTGGTTGGGGCCAACGTCCTGACTTTC. Its protein product is CASSELVGANVLTF.

This clonotype was seen ten or more times. The gene calls are TRBV29-1 and TRBJ2-3; D remains ambiguous. The ends were cut back, 4 bases at V and 0 bases at J, with 8 bases in the middle. The germline V gene has CDR1 SQVTM and CDR2 ANQGSEA. The CDR3 extends over 13 amino acids. The CDR3 loop reads CSVAGRSTDTQYF. The CDR3 region has the DNA TGCAGCGTTGCTGGTAGAAGCACAGATACGCAGTATTTT.

This clonotype was counted between two and nine times. The chain uses TRBV24-1 and TRBJ2-1; perhaps TRBD1 as D (6 bases). The germline V gene encodes CDR1 KGHDR and CDR2 SFDVKD. The CDR3 is 14 amino acids. V was shortened by 3 bases and J by 6 bases, with 11 bases between the two germline ends. The CDR3 coding sequence is TGTGCCACCAGTGATCAACTACAGGGCAATGAGCAGTTCTTC. This encodes CATSDQLQGNEQFF.

This clonotype was recorded at least ten times. The rearrangement links TRBV5-5 to TRBJ2-2; the match to TRBD1 covers 7 bases. Germline CDR1 reads SGHKS; CDR2 reads YYEKEE (reference sequence). V dropped 3 bases and J dropped 0; count of bases not matched to a gene: 5. The CDR3 has 16 residues. This CDR3 is CASSSGQASNTGELFF. Written as DNA, the CDR3 is TGTGCCAGCAGCTCAGGACAGGCTTCGAACACCGGGGAGCTGTTTTTT.

This clonotype was detected a few times. The CDR3 bases are TGTGCCAGCGACAGGGGATGGCTCGCAACTAATGAAAAACTGTTTTTT. Translation: CASDRGWLATNEKLFF. This chain joins TRBV6-1 and TRBJ1-4; TRBD1 aligns across 8 bases. The germline gives CDR1 MNHNS, CDR2 SASEGT. Unmatched junction bases numbered 8, after V lost 8 bases and J lost 0 bases. The CDR3 extends over 16 amino acids.

The chain is built from TRBV11-3 and TRBJ2-1, with D maybe TRBD2 (5 bases). Trimming stripped 1 base from V and 7 bases from J, with 8 bases between. CDR1 is SGHNT and CDR2 is YENEEA in the germline V gene. The CDR3 loop spans 13 amino acids. The CDR3 bases are TGTGCCAGCAGCTTAGCGGGCGGGAATGAGCAGTTCTTC. Amino acid sequence: CASSLAGGNEQFF.